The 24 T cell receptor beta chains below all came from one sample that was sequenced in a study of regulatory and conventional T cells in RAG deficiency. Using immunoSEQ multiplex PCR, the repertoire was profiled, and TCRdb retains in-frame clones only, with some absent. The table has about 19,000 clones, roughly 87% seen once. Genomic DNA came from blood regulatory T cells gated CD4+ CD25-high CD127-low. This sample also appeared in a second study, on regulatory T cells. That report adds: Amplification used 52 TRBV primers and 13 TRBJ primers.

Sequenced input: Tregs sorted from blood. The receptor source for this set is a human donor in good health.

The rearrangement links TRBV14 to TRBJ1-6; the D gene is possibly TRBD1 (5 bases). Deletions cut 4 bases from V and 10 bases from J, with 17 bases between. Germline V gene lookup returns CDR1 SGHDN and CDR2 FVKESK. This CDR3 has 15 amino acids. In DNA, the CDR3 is TGTGCCAGCAGCCCCCTTCAGGGTCCTGGATCACCCCTCCACTTT. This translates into CASSPLQGPGSPLHF.

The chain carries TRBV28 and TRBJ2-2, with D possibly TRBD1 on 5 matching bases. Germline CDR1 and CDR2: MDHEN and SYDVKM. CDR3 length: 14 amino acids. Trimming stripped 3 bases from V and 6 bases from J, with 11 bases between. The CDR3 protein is CASSFDSRAGELFF. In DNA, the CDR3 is TGTGCCAGCAGTTTCGACAGTAGGGCCGGGGAGCTGTTTTTT.

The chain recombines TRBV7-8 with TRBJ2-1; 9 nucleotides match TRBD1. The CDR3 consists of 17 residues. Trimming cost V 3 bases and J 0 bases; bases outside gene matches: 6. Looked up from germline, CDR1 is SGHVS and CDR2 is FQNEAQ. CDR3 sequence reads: CASSLEAGQGSYNEQFF. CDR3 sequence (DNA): TGTGCCAGCAGCTTGGAAGCGGGACAGGGCTCCTACAATGAGCAGTTCTTC.

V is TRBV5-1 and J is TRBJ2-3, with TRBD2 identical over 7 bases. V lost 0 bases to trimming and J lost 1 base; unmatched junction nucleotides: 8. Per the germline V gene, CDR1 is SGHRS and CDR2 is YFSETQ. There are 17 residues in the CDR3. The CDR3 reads CASSLGEGLFGTDTQYF. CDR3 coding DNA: TGCGCCAGCAGCTTGGGGGAGGGCCTTTTTGGCACAGATACGCAGTATTTT.

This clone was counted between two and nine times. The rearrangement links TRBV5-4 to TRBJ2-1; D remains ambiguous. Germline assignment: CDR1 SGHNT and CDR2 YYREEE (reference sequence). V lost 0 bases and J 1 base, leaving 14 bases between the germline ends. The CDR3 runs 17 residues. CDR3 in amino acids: CASSLATLAGSYNEQFF. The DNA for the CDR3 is TGTGCCAGCAGCTTGGCTACGCTTGCCGGGTCCTACAATGAGCAGTTCTTC.

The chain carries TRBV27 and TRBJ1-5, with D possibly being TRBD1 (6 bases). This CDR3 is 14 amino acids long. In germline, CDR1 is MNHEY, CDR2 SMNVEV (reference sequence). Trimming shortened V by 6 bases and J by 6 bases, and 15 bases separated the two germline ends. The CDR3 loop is CASSLAGALQPQHF. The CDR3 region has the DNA TGTGCCAGCAGCTTAGCAGGGGCGCTTCAGCCCCAGCATTTT.

For the CDR3, the DNA is TGTGCCAGCAGCCTCGCCCGTTCACCCCTCCACTTT. Translation gives CASSLARSPLHF. The chain recombines TRBV7-8 with TRBJ1-6; D is undetermined. This CDR3 region has 12 residues. CDR1 is SGHVS, CDR2 FQNEAQ, per germline. Between the trimmed V and J ends, which lost 5 bases and 9 bases, there was a span of 8 bases.

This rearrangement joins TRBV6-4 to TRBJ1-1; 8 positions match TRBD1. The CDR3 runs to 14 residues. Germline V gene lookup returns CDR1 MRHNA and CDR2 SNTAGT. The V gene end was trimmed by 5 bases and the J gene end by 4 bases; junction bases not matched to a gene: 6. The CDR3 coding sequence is TGTGCCAGCAGTAGCGCACAGGGGGGCACTGAAGCTTTCTTT. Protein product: CASSSAQGGTEAFF.

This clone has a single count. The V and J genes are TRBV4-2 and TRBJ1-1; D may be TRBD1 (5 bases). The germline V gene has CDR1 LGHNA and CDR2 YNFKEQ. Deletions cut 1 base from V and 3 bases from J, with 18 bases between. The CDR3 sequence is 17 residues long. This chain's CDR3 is CASSQGPLGAGYTEAFF. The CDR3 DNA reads TGTGCCAGCAGCCAAGGGCCCCTCGGGGCCGGGTACACTGAAGCTTTCTTT.

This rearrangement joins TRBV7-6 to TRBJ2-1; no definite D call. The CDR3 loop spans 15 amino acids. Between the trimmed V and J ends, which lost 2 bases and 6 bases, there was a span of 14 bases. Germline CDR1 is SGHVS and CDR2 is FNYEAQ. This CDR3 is CASSLYSGLGNEQFF. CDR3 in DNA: TGTGCCAGCAGCTTATATAGTGGGTTAGGCAATGAGCAGTTCTTC. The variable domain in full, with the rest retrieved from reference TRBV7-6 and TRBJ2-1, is GAGVSQSPRYKVTKRGQDVALRCDPISGHVSLYWYRQALGQGPEFLTYFNYEAQQDKSGLPNDRFSAERPEGSISTLTIQRTEQRDSAMYRCASSLYSGLGNEQFFGPGTRLTVL.

The CDR3 nucleotides read TGTGCCAGCAGTCGAACAGGGGATCAGCCCCAGCATTTT. This codes for CASSRTGDQPQHF. V gene TRBV7-3 combines with J gene TRBJ1-5, with TRBD1 matching over 7 bases. Trimming removed 6 bases from V and 5 bases from J; junction bases left unmatched: 4. The CDR3 is 13 residues long. Germline V lookup: CDR1 SGHTA, CDR2 FQGTGA.

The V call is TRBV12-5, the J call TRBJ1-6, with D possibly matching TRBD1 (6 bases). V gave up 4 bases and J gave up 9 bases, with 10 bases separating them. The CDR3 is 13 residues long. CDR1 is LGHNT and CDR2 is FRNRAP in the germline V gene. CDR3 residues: CASGSIQGSPLHF. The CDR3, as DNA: TGTGCTAGTGGTTCTATACAGGGTTCACCCCTCCACTTT.

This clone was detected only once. The CDR3 DNA is TGTGCCAGCAGTTACTCCCTGGATCAGCCCCAGCATTTT. Its protein is CASSYSLDQPQHF. The V call is TRBV6-5, the J call TRBJ1-5; unclear D gene. V lost 0 bases to trimming and J lost 5 bases, with 5 bases between them. The CDR3 spans 13 residues. Germline-derived CDR1 and CDR2 are MNHEY and SVGAGI.

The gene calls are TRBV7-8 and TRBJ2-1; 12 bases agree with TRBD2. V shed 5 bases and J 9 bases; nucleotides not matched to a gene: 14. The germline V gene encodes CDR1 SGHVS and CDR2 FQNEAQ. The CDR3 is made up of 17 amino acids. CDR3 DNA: TGTGCCAGCAGCCCGTCCAATCTAGCGGGGGGGATTGCTGAGCAGTTCTTC. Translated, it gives CASSPSNLAGGIAEQFF.

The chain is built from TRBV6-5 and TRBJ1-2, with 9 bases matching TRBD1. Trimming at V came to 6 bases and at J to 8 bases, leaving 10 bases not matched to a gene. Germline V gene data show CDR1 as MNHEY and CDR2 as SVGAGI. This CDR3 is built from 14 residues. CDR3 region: CASRPGQGRVGYTF. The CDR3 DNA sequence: TGTGCCAGCAGACCCGGACAGGGGAGAGTAGGCTACACCTTC.

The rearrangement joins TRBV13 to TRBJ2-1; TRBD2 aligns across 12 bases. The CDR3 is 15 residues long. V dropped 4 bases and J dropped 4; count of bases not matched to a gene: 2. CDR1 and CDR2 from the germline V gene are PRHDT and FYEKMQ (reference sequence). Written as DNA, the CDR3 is TGTGCCAGCAGCTACGGACTAGCGGGGTACAATGAGCAGTTCTTC. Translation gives CASSYGLAGYNEQFF. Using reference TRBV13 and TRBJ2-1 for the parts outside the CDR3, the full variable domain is AAGVIQSPRHLIKEKRETATLKCYPIPRHDTVYWYQQGPGQDPQFLISFYEKMQSDKGSIPDRFSAQQFSDYHSELNMSSLELGDSALYFCASSYGLAGYNEQFFGPGTRLTVL.

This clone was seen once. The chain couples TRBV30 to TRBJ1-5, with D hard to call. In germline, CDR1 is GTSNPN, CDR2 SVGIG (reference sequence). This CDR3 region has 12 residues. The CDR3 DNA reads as TGTGCGGCGGAATATAGCAATCAGCCCCAGCATTTT. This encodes CAAEYSNQPQHF.

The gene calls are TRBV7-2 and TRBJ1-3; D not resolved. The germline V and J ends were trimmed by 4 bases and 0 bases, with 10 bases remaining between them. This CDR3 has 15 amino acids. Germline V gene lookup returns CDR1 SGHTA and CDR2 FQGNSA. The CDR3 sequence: CASSSPQPSGNTIYF. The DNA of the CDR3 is TGTGCCAGCAGCTCCCCTCAGCCCTCTGGAAACACCATATATTTT.

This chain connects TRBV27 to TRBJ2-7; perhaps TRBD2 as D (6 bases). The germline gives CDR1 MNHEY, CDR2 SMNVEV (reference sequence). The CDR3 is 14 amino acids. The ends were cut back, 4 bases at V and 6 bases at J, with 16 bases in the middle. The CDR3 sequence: CASSYGAAGREQYF. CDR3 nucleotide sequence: TGTGCCAGCAGTTACGGAGCAGCGGGTCGCGAGCAGTACTTC.

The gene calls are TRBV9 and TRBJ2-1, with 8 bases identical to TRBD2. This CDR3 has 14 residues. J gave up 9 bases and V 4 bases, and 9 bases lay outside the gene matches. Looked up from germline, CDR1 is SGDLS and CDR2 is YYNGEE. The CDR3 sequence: CASSFWTSRGEQFF. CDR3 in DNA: TGTGCCAGCAGCTTCTGGACTAGCCGGGGTGAGCAGTTCTTC.

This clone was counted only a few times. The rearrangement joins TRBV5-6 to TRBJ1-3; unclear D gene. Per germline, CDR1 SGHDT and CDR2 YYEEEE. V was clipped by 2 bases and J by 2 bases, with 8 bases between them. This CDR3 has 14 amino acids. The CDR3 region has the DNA TGTGCCAGCAGCTTACCCGCTACTGGAAACACCATATATTTT. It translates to CASSLPATGNTIYF.

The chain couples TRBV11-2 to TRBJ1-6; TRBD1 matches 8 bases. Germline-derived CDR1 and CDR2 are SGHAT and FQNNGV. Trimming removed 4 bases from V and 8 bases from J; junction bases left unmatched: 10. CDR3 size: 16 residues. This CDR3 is CASSWDRIGVDSPLHF. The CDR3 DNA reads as TGTGCCAGCAGCTGGGACAGGATCGGTGTTGATTCACCCCTCCACTTT.

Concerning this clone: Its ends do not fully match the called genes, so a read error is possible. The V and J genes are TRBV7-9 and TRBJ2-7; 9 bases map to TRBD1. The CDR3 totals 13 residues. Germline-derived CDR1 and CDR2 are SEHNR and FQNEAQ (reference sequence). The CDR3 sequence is CASSLGQGDNPNF. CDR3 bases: TGTGCCAGCAGCTTGGGACAGGGAGACAACCCCAACTTC.

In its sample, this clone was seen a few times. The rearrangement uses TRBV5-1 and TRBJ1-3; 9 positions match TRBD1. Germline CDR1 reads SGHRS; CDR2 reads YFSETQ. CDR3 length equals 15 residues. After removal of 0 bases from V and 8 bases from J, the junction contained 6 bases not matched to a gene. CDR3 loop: CASSLERTGVDTIYF. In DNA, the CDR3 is TGCGCCAGCAGCTTGGAGAGGACAGGGGTAGACACCATATATTTT.